These T cell receptor beta chains were read from a single sample in a study of siplizumab effects on memory and regulatory T cells. Produced via immunoSEQ multiplex PCR; TCRdb's table is partial and in-frame only. Of approximately 100,000 clones in the sample, over 85% are singletons; the top ten hold about 0.16%. Sequencing was carried out using non-Treg CD4+ T cells sorted from blood. These receptors came from a human donor in good health. Each CDR3 is given with its conserved first and last residue. The order of the fields is D gene, J gene, clone size, V gene, CDR3 protein, CDR3 DNA. The D gene is left open where the match is weak. Clone size appears in some rows only: once, few, many, or a class for an expanded clone.

D: TRBD1
J: TRBJ1-1
size: -
V: TRBV11-3
CDR3: CASSPGQEKYTEAFF
DNA: TGTGCCAGCAGCCCGGGACAGGAGAAATACACTGAAGCTTTCTTT

D: -
J: TRBJ1-6
size: once
V: TRBV11-1
CDR3: CASRRGQPGGNSPLHF
DNA: TGTGCCAGCAGAAGGGGTCAGCCCGGTGGTAATTCACCCCTCCACTTT

D: TRBD2
J: TRBJ2-1
size: -
V: TRBV5-1
CDR3: CASSLDLGGWELNEQFF
DNA: TGCGCCAGCAGCCTGGATCTCGGGGGGTGGGAACTCAATGAGCAGTTCTTC

D: TRBD2
J: TRBJ2-1
size: -
V: TRBV18
CDR3: CASSLGTSSYNEQFF
DNA: TGTGCCAGCTCCTTGGGGACTAGCTCCTACAATGAGCAGTTCTTC

D: -
J: TRBJ2-3
size: -
V: TRBV7-3
CDR3: CASSQADTQYF
DNA: TGTGCCAGCAGCCAAGCGGATACGCAGTATTTT

D: -
J: TRBJ2-1
size: -
V: TRBV4-3
CDR3: CASSRAQGNVYNEQFF
DNA: TGCGCCAGCAGCCGCGCACAGGGTAACGTATACAATGAGCAGTTCTTC

D: TRBD1
J: TRBJ1-2
size: -
V: TRBV18
CDR3: CASSPGTGVHGYTF
DNA: TGTGCCAGCTCACCCGGGACAGGGGTTCATGGCTACACCTTC

D: -
J: TRBJ1-6
size: -
V: TRBV18
CDR3: CASSPAQRTNGRNSPLHF
DNA: TGTGCCAGCTCACCCGCCCAAAGGACCAACGGTCGGAATTCACCCCTCCACTTT

D: -
J: TRBJ1-2
size: -
V: TRBV5-1
CDR3: CASSPQQGGYGYTF
DNA: TGCGCCAGCAGCCCACAACAGGGCGGCTATGGCTACACCTTC

D: -
J: TRBJ1-1
size: once
V: TRBV2
CDR3: CASSEELGTEAFF
DNA: TGTGCCAGCAGTGAAGAACTGGGAACTGAAGCTTTCTTT

D: TRBD1
J: TRBJ1-4
size: -
V: TRBV6-5
CDR3: CASSDRVGEKLFF
DNA: TGTGCCAGCAGCGACAGGGTAGGCGAAAAACTGTTTTTT

D: -
J: TRBJ1-1
size: -
V: TRBV2
CDR3: CASSTFQDTEAFF
DNA: TGTGCCAGCAGTACGTTCCAGGACACTGAAGCTTTCTTT

D: -
J: TRBJ1-4
size: -
V: TRBV2
CDR3: CASSELTTGTGEKLFF
DNA: TGTGCCAGCAGTGAACTAACGACCGGAACGGGGGAAAAACTGTTTTTT

D: -
J: TRBJ1-2
size: -
V: TRBV11-2
CDR3: CASSLRRQPLGYTF
DNA: TGTGCCAGCAGCTTACGACGGCAACCCCTTGGCTACACCTTC

D: TRBD1
J: TRBJ1-5
size: -
V: TRBV29-1
CDR3: CSAIRGQGSNQPQHF
DNA: TGCAGCGCCATAAGGGGACAGGGGTCAAATCAGCCCCAGCATTTT

D: -
J: TRBJ2-5
size: -
V: TRBV5-6
CDR3: CASSLTLRETQYF
DNA: TGTGCCAGCAGCCTGACTTTGAGGGAGACCCAGTACTTC

D: TRBD1
J: TRBJ2-2
size: -
V: TRBV11-2
CDR3: CASSLNRGAGELFF
DNA: TGTGCCAGCAGCTTGAACAGGGGTGCCGGGGAGCTGTTTTTT

D: -
J: TRBJ2-3
size: -
V: TRBV19
CDR3: CASTNRADTQYF
DNA: TGTGCCAGTACAAACCGGGCAGATACGCAGTATTTT

D: TRBD2
J: TRBJ2-3
size: -
V: TRBV12-5
CDR3: CASGLSPYRDYYDTQYF
DNA: TGTGCTAGTGGTTTGTCGCCCTACCGGGACTATTACGATACGCAGTATTTT

D: -
J: TRBJ2-1
size: -
V: TRBV5-1
CDR3: CASSFSESNEQFF
DNA: TGCGCCAGCAGCTTTAGTGAAAGCAATGAGCAGTTCTTC

D: -
J: TRBJ2-7
size: once
V: TRBV5-6
CDR3: CASSFPGYEQYF
DNA: TGTGCCAGCAGCTTCCCCGGGTACGAGCAGTACTTC

D: TRBD1
J: TRBJ1-2
size: -
V: TRBV4-3
CDR3: CASSRGTDPNYGYTF
DNA: TGCGCCAGCAGCCGGGGGACAGACCCTAACTATGGCTACACCTTC